The rows below give T cell receptor beta chains drawn from one sample of a study of chemoradiotherapy in HPV16-positive cancers. Assay used: immunoSEQ multiplex PCR; TCRdb lists only in-frame clones, some missing. Of 25,000 to 40,000 clones listed, roughly 87% were seen once; the top ten hold about 3%. The sequencing used blood, collected from a patient who underwent chemoradiotherapy. The receptors here all came from a human donor with HPV-associated anogenital cancer. Both conserved end residues are part of each CDR3. Each record gives: J gene, D gene, V gene, CDR3 length, CDR3 protein, CDR3 DNA. D genes are given only for firm matches.

J gene: TRBJ2-1
D gene: .
V gene: TRBV27
CDR3 length: 9
CDR3 protein: CASGDEQFF
CDR3 DNA: TGTGCCAGCGGGGATGAGCAGTTCTTC

J gene: TRBJ1-4
D gene: TRBD1
V gene: TRBV5-1
CDR3 length: 14
CDR3 protein: CASSLQGANEKLFF
CDR3 DNA: TGCGCCAGCAGCTTACAGGGGGCAAATGAAAAACTGTTTTTT

J gene: TRBJ2-7
D gene: .
V gene: TRBV29-1
CDR3 length: 13
CDR3 protein: CSGQEGTRYEQYF
CDR3 DNA: TGCAGCGGTCAGGAGGGGACACGCTACGAGCAGTACTTC

J gene: TRBJ2-7
D gene: .
V gene: TRBV7-2
CDR3 length: 14
CDR3 protein: CASSLAAQSYEQYF
CDR3 DNA: TGTGCCAGCAGCTTAGCAGCGCAGTCCTACGAGCAGTACTTC

J gene: TRBJ2-7
D gene: TRBD2
V gene: TRBV7-2
CDR3 length: 16
CDR3 protein: CASSLPTSGTTYEQYF
CDR3 DNA: TGTGCCAGCAGCTTGCCGACTAGCGGGACAACCTACGAGCAGTACTTC

J gene: TRBJ1-2
D gene: TRBD1
V gene: TRBV6-5
CDR3 length: 14
CDR3 protein: CASSSGQGLHGYTF
CDR3 DNA: TGTGCCAGCAGTTCCGGACAGGGCCTGCATGGCTACACCTTC

J gene: TRBJ2-2
D gene: TRBD2
V gene: TRBV7-2
CDR3 length: 14
CDR3 protein: CASSLKRGHGELFF
CDR3 DNA: TGTGCCAGCAGCTTAAAGCGGGGGCACGGGGAGCTGTTTTTT

J gene: TRBJ2-3
D gene: TRBD1
V gene: TRBV27
CDR3 length: 16
CDR3 protein: CASSSPGQGKGDTQYF
CDR3 DNA: TGTGCCAGCAGTTCCCCGGGACAGGGGAAAGGAGATACGCAGTATTTT

J gene: TRBJ1-6
D gene: .
V gene: TRBV30
CDR3 length: 15
CDR3 protein: CAWREQGADSSPLHF
CDR3 DNA: TGTGCCTGGAGGGAACAGGGTGCCGATTCTTCACCCCTCCACTTT

J gene: TRBJ2-5
D gene: TRBD1
V gene: TRBV19
CDR3 length: 16
CDR3 protein: CASSSRTGGLVETQYF
CDR3 DNA: TGTGCCAGTAGTTCTAGGACAGGGGGACTGGTGGAGACCCAGTACTTC

J gene: TRBJ1-5
D gene: .
V gene: TRBV7-9
CDR3 length: 14
CDR3 protein: CASSFGPNNQPQHF
CDR3 DNA: TGTGCCAGCAGCTTCGGCCCAAACAATCAGCCCCAGCATTTT

J gene: TRBJ2-5
D gene: TRBD1
V gene: TRBV7-9
CDR3 length: 17
CDR3 protein: CASSLGRDRGFPGNQYF
CDR3 DNA: TGTGCCAGCAGCCTCGGGAGGGACAGGGGATTCCCAGGGAACCAGTACTTC

J gene: TRBJ2-3
D gene: .
V gene: TRBV5-1
CDR3 length: 12
CDR3 protein: CASSLTFPPQYF
CDR3 DNA: TGCGCCAGCAGCTTGACCTTCCCTCCGCAGTATTTT

J gene: TRBJ2-5
D gene: TRBD1
V gene: TRBV9
CDR3 length: 15
CDR3 protein: CASGRSRQGRETQYF
CDR3 DNA: TGTGCCAGCGGCCGCAGCCGACAGGGGAGGGAGACCCAGTACTTC

J gene: TRBJ2-6
D gene: TRBD2
V gene: TRBV27
CDR3 length: 15
CDR3 protein: CASSGGVSGANVLTF
CDR3 DNA: TGTGCCAGCTCGGGAGGGGTCTCTGGGGCCAACGTCCTGACTTTC

J gene: TRBJ2-3
D gene: .
V gene: TRBV5-5
CDR3 length: 15
CDR3 protein: CASSLLLAGPDTQYF
CDR3 DNA: TGTGCCAGCAGCTTGCTTTTAGCCGGCCCAGATACGCAGTATTTT

J gene: TRBJ2-3
D gene: TRBD2
V gene: TRBV30
CDR3 length: 15
CDR3 protein: CAWSVLTSGTQTQYF
CDR3 DNA: TGTGCCTGGAGTGTACTGACTAGCGGAACTCAGACGCAGTATTTT

J gene: TRBJ1-1
D gene: .
V gene: TRBV30
CDR3 length: 13
CDR3 protein: CAWTKVLNTEAFF
CDR3 DNA: TGTGCCTGGACGAAGGTTTTGAACACTGAAGCTTTCTTT

J gene: TRBJ2-3
D gene: TRBD2
V gene: TRBV11-2
CDR3 length: 15
CDR3 protein: CASSLEAGDTDTQYF
CDR3 DNA: TGTGCCAGCAGCTTAGAAGCGGGGGACACAGATACGCAGTATTTT

J gene: TRBJ2-5
D gene: .
V gene: TRBV5-1
CDR3 length: 14
CDR3 protein: CASSLVGGQETQYF
CDR3 DNA: TGCGCCAGCAGCTTGGTTGGTGGCCAAGAGACCCAGTACTTC

J gene: TRBJ2-2
D gene: .
V gene: TRBV11-2
CDR3 length: 15
CDR3 protein: CASSRQGLGTGELFF
CDR3 DNA: TGTGCCAGCAGCCGGCAGGGCCTCGGCACCGGGGAGCTGTTTTTT

J gene: TRBJ2-1
D gene: .
V gene: TRBV7-2
CDR3 length: 12
CDR3 protein: CASSLGGTKQFF
CDR3 DNA: TGTGCCAGCAGCTTAGGGGGGACCAAGCAGTTCTTC

J gene: TRBJ2-2
D gene: .
V gene: TRBV5-1
CDR3 length: 15
CDR3 protein: CASSPYPGVGGELFF
CDR3 DNA: TGCGCCAGCAGCCCCTACCCGGGAGTGGGCGGGGAGCTGTTTTTT

J gene: TRBJ2-5
D gene: .
V gene: TRBV5-4
CDR3 length: 14
CDR3 protein: CASSRGQGQETQYF
CDR3 DNA: TGTGCCAGCAGCCGGGGGCAGGGGCAAGAGACCCAGTACTTC

J gene: TRBJ1-2
D gene: TRBD1
V gene: TRBV18
CDR3 length: 12
CDR3 protein: CASSPTGDGYTF
CDR3 DNA: TGTGCCAGCTCCCCGACAGGGGATGGCTACACCTTC

J gene: TRBJ1-2
D gene: .
V gene: TRBV7-9
CDR3 length: 14
CDR3 protein: CASSLSGSPYGYTF
CDR3 DNA: TGTGCCAGCAGCTTGTCCGGTTCCCCCTATGGCTACACCTTC

J gene: TRBJ2-6
D gene: TRBD1
V gene: TRBV19
CDR3 length: 15
CDR3 protein: CASSQGSSGANVLTF
CDR3 DNA: TGTGCCAGTTCACAGGGGTCCTCTGGGGCCAACGTCCTGACTTTC

J gene: TRBJ2-2
D gene: .
V gene: TRBV4-2
CDR3 length: 15
CDR3 protein: CASSPAPGVTGELFF
CDR3 DNA: TGTGCCAGCAGCCCCGCCCCGGGGGTCACCGGGGAGCTGTTTTTT

J gene: TRBJ1-4
D gene: TRBD1
V gene: TRBV6-1
CDR3 length: 14
CDR3 protein: CASKGQGFNEKLFF
CDR3 DNA: TGTGCCAGCAAAGGACAGGGATTTAATGAAAAACTGTTTTTT

J gene: TRBJ2-2
D gene: TRBD1
V gene: TRBV6-6
CDR3 length: 16
CDR3 protein: CASSRPGTGNTGELFF
CDR3 DNA: TGTGCCAGCAGTAGACCCGGGACAGGGAACACCGGGGAGCTGTTTTTT

J gene: TRBJ1-1
D gene: .
V gene: TRBV6-5
CDR3 length: 13
CDR3 protein: CASSYVDVGEAFF
CDR3 DNA: TGTGCCAGCAGTTACGTTGATGTGGGTGAAGCTTTCTTT